The T cell receptor beta chain described here comes from a study of blood T cell repertoires in COVID-19. About the research overall: The United States, Italy and Spain provided the acute and convalescent COVID-19 samples. The cDNA or gDNA used as material had been derived from T cells, B-cell-depleted T cells, or PBMCs.

TCRdb's table, derived via immunoSEQ multiplex PCR, lists solely in-frame clones and lacks some. The data contain some 240,000 clones, around nine tenths of them singletons. V lost 3 bases and J 0 bases, leaving 6 bases between the germline ends. Germline V lookup: CDR1 LNHDA, CDR2 SQIVND (reference sequence). The CDR3 is 14 amino acids. The sequenced sample was peripheral blood. The chain uses TRBV19 and TRBJ1-3; D is unclear. The sequence derives from a woman between 65 and 79 years old with COVID-19, enrolled during active disease. The CDR3 loop reads CASSIQRSGNTIYF. The CDR3 region has the DNA TGTGCCAGTAGTATTCAGCGCTCTGGAAACACCATATATTTT.